The sequence of this T cell receptor beta chain was determined in a study of CD8+CD57+ T cells in acquired aplastic anemia. About the research overall: An average of 3.2 ug of DNA was obtained from sorted CD4+ and CD8+ cells. Healthy CD8+ samples averaged roughly 9.9 million reads. Findings of the study overall: For CD8+ Simpson's diversity, patients and controls showed no significant difference. Patients and controls had in common 25 to 30 CD8+ CDR3 sequences.

Germline V lookup: CDR1 SEHNR, CDR2 FQNEAQ (reference sequence). The CDR3 totals 16 residues. J gave up 1 base and V 5 bases, and 11 bases lay outside the gene matches. Using genomic DNA as the template, TCR beta VDJ and CDR3 profiling was carried out. TCRdb fed the reads into MiXCR, producing one record per CDR3 protein. Of 200,000 to 250,000 distinct CDR3 sequences listed, over 55% are singletons. Concerning this clonotype: What it binds is not known.

This TCR came from a human donor in good health. Material: sorted CD4+, CD8+, or CD8+CD57+ T cells (not recorded which) from PBMCs. The chain combines TRBV7-9 with TRBJ2-7; 7 nucleotides agree with TRBD1. In DNA, the CDR3 is TGTGCCAGCAGCACTAGGGACAGTTCGCTTTCCTACGAGCAGTACTTC. This sequence encodes CASSTRDSSLSYEQYF.